This TCR beta chain was found in a study of shared clonotypes between healthy human individuals. In the case of this clone: Its antigen is undetermined. Distinct nucleotide sequences in the sample also encode this CDR3.

An even split of each subset's genomic DNA across several immunoSEQ plates was performed. Per the original methods: ImmunoSEQ gave junction-only sequences without quality scores, so filtering differed. Using immunoSEQ multiplex PCR, the repertoire was profiled, and TCRdb retains in-frame clones only, with some absent. Clone size and V and J calls were adopted from that table, with D and trimming inferred from the DNA. The sample records approximately 2.4 million clones, about 94% being singletons. Healthy and HIV-negative, the adult donors had no recent acute infections or vaccinations. General observations from the study: Generally, naive subsets came out with larger estimated richness than memory subsets.

Germline loops: CDR1 SGHVS, CDR2 FQNEAQ. Trimming left V 6 bases short and J 0 bases short, with 6 bases between. This CDR3 is built from 12 residues. The V call is TRBV7-8, the J call TRBJ2-7; D call uncertain. This sequence was found in a man younger than 35 in good health. Specimen: naive CD4+ T cells sorted from blood. Subset noted: CD45RA+ positively selected. The CDR3 DNA follows: TGTGCCAGCAGTCGGAACTCCTACGAGCAGTACTTC. The encoded protein is CASSRNSYEQYF.